This T cell receptor beta chain derives from a study of T cell repertoires in cytomegalovirus infection (dated by TCRdb to about 2019). Background on the whole study: The HLA type of each donor mattered for the analysis, because public TCR beta signatures pointed to carriage of CMV infection along with the matching HLA type. Results and caveats for the whole study, not just this receptor: In the ex vivo response, HLA-C-restricted CMV-specific TCR beta clonotypes were dominant, and in two of eight donors the single most frequent clonotype came from this HLA-C-restricted group. Cumulative frequency of public TCR beta family members discriminated carriers of CMV infection plus the relevant HLA type in this cohort and an independent 352-donor cohort.

This clonotype was recorded at least ten times. Its target antigen remains unknown. No clone much larger than this one lies a single base away; base qualities are absent. The V end loses 0 bases and the J end loses 5 bases, and a stretch of 11 bases separates them. The CDR3 starts with the cysteine, ends with the phenylalanine, and has 14 residues. Only the CDR3 DNA stays, 42 bases, in frame from base 1. For CDR1 and CDR2, the germline V gene lists SGHVS and FQNEAQ. Sequencing instrument: Illumina HiSeq 1500. TCRdb trimmed public reads at Q25 via fastp, called clones via MiXCR and kept in-frame beta chains. Every CDR3 protein is listed once, alongside the most common genes and DNA of its rows. The sample contains roughly 500,000 distinct CDR3 sequences, 11% of them found a single time. The top ten clonotypes cover about 10% of the sample.

Here the chain combines TRBV7-8 and TRBJ2-7, and perhaps TRBD1 as D gene, on 6 matching bases. The source is a human donor in good health (CMV status not recorded). Some clones in this sample may be carry-over from other donors' samples. Sequencing was carried out using PBMCs. The CDR3 region reads CASSLATGYHEQYF. The sequenced DNA: TGTGCCAGCAGCTTAGCGACAGGCTACCACGAGCAGTACTTC.